Listed here is a single TCR beta chain. These data come from a study of blood T cell repertoires in COVID-19. Across the study: The study drew acute and convalescent COVID-19 samples from the United States, Italy and Spain. Sources were T cells, B-cell-depleted T cells, or PBMCs; the material itself was cDNA or gDNA.

Using immunoSEQ multiplex PCR, the repertoire was profiled, and TCRdb retains in-frame clones only, with some absent. The repertoire includes around 140,000 clones, about 89% of them detected once, and under 3% sits in the top ten. This CDR3 contains 12 residues. Germline V lookup: CDR1 SGHTA, CDR2 FQGNSA. The V and J ends lost 2 bases and 3 bases respectively, with 4 bases between them. This rearrangement joins TRBV7-2 to TRBJ1-2; D gene ambiguous. The receptor was derived from a man aged 55 to 70 with active or convalescent COVID-19. Input material: peripheral blood. The CDR3 region is CASSLRDYGYTF. The CDR3, as DNA: TGTGCCAGCAGCTTACGGGACTATGGCTACACCTTC.